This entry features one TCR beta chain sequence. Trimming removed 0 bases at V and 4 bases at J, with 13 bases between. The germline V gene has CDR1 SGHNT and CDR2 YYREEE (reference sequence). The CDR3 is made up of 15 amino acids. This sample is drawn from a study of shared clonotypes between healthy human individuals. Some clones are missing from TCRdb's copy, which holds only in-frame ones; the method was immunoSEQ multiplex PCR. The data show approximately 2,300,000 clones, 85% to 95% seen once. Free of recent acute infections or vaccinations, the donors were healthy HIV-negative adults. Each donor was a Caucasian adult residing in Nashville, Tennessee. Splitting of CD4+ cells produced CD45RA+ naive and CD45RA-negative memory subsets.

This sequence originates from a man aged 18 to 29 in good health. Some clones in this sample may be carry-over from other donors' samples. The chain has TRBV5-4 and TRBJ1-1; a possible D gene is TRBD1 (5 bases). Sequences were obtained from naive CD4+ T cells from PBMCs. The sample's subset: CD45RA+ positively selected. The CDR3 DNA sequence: TGTGCCAGCAGCTTGGCCGGGGGTGGGAGCACTGAAGCTTTCTTT. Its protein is CASSLAGGGSTEAFF.